The rows below give T cell receptor beta chains drawn from one sample of a study of T-cell reconstitution after alpha-beta-depleted transplantation in children. TCRdb reanalysed the PCR reads using MiXCR and keeps one entry per CDR3 protein. Seen here are about 690,000 distinct CDR3 sequences, about 15% observed once, and the top ten hold 1.1%. Sequenced material: PBMCs from the stem cell graft donor, taken from the stem cell graft. Receptors originate from a human donor who donated a stem cell graft to a child with acute myeloid leukemia. CDR3s include the opening cysteine and the closing phenylalanine or tryptophan.

v_gene: TRBV20-1
j_gene: TRBJ1-5
CDR3aa: CSAKSTVGRAQHF

v_gene: TRBV12-3/TRBV12-4
j_gene: TRBJ1-2
CDR3aa: CASSIRATGIRGYTF

v_gene: TRBV20-1
j_gene: TRBJ2-2
CDR3aa: CSARARSNTGELFF

v_gene: TRBV5-1
j_gene: TRBJ2-5
CDR3aa: CASTRRGDRTQETQYF

v_gene: TRBV20-1
j_gene: TRBJ2-3
CDR3aa: CSARDLRAGEGDTQYF

v_gene: TRBV7-3
j_gene: TRBJ1-1
CDR3aa: CASSLSDGNTEAFF

v_gene: TRBV7-9
j_gene: TRBJ2-1
CDR3aa: CASSSRQANNEQFF

v_gene: TRBV6-2/TRBV6-3
j_gene: TRBJ2-1
CDR3aa: CASSYGTLNEQFF

v_gene: TRBV20-1
j_gene: TRBJ1-3
CDR3aa: CSANRPSSGNTIYF

v_gene: TRBV4-2
j_gene: TRBJ2-1
CDR3aa: CASSQEAGGKYNEQFF

v_gene: TRBV20-1
j_gene: TRBJ1-5
CDR3aa: CSAFDRLYSNQPQHF

v_gene: TRBV4-3
j_gene: TRBJ1-2
CDR3aa: CASSKGTLGYTF

v_gene: TRBV7-2
j_gene: TRBJ2-5
CDR3aa: CASSLAERSGTQYF

v_gene: TRBV12-3/TRBV12-4
j_gene: TRBJ1-4
CDR3aa: CASSSTGTPNEKLFF

v_gene: TRBV9
j_gene: TRBJ2-1
CDR3aa: CASSSHREQFF

v_gene: TRBV27
j_gene: TRBJ1-1
CDR3aa: CASSSRQGAVAFF

v_gene: TRBV5-1
j_gene: TRBJ2-7
CDR3aa: CASSLVQGASYEQYF

v_gene: TRBV4-1
j_gene: TRBJ1-2
CDR3aa: CASSQDPGPANYGYTF

v_gene: TRBV6-1
j_gene: TRBJ2-3
CDR3aa: CASRDSRSTDTQYF

v_gene: TRBV6-2/TRBV6-3
j_gene: TRBJ2-7
CDR3aa: CASSTATILAGGYEQYF

v_gene: TRBV7-9
j_gene: TRBJ1-4
CDR3aa: CASRPGGEEKLFF

v_gene: TRBV20-1
j_gene: TRBJ1-1
CDR3aa: CSARRQGRTEAFF

v_gene: TRBV12-3/TRBV12-4
j_gene: TRBJ1-1
CDR3aa: CASSLVPDRAPEAFF

v_gene: TRBV12-3/TRBV12-4
j_gene: TRBJ1-1
CDR3aa: CASSPTGVGEAFF

v_gene: TRBV7-2
j_gene: TRBJ2-5
CDR3aa: CASSLTSGAETQYF

v_gene: TRBV20-1
j_gene: TRBJ1-1
CDR3aa: CSASIGGGTEAFF

v_gene: TRBV20-1
j_gene: TRBJ2-2
CDR3aa: CSARGTGANTGELFF

v_gene: TRBV20-1
j_gene: TRBJ2-5
CDR3aa: CSARDAKTQYF

v_gene: TRBV14
j_gene: TRBJ1-1
CDR3aa: CASSLLSGLEAFF

v_gene: TRBV7-2
j_gene: TRBJ1-5
CDR3aa: CASSFGGFNQPQHF

v_gene: TRBV12-3/TRBV12-4
j_gene: TRBJ2-3
CDR3aa: CASSARTARSITDTQYF

v_gene: TRBV12-3/TRBV12-4
j_gene: TRBJ2-3
CDR3aa: CASSLWGGTDTQYF

v_gene: TRBV5-1
j_gene: TRBJ2-3
CDR3aa: CASSRDEGSTDTQYF

v_gene: TRBV29-1
j_gene: TRBJ2-7
CDR3aa: CSVEVPKGPEVYEQYF

v_gene: TRBV29-1
j_gene: TRBJ2-1
CDR3aa: CSHQGGNEQFF

v_gene: TRBV25-1
j_gene: TRBJ2-7
CDR3aa: CASSPRQASYEQYF

v_gene: TRBV29-1
j_gene: TRBJ2-2
CDR3aa: CSVESASSNTGELFF

v_gene: TRBV7-2
j_gene: TRBJ2-1
CDR3aa: CASSFQTGPSSYNEQFF

v_gene: TRBV11-3
j_gene: TRBJ2-7
CDR3aa: CASSLWGEQYF

v_gene: TRBV6-5
j_gene: TRBJ2-2
CDR3aa: CASSSLASGTGELFF

v_gene: TRBV7-2
j_gene: TRBJ2-1
CDR3aa: CASSLGQTGTEQFF

v_gene: TRBV11-2
j_gene: TRBJ2-1
CDR3aa: CASSWTRPGTGLSNEQFF

v_gene: TRBV20-1
j_gene: TRBJ2-2
CDR3aa: CSAVLAPGELFF

v_gene: TRBV28
j_gene: TRBJ2-1
CDR3aa: CATSPLHQGGYNEQFF

v_gene: TRBV20-1
j_gene: TRBJ2-7
CDR3aa: CSAKKGSGPYEQYF

v_gene: TRBV4-1
j_gene: TRBJ1-6
CDR3aa: CASSQTMGQAYNSPLHF

v_gene: TRBV6-6
j_gene: TRBJ1-1
CDR3aa: CASSLGPLVEAFF

v_gene: TRBV6-5
j_gene: TRBJ1-1
CDR3aa: CASSPSRGEIAEAFF

v_gene: TRBV5-1
j_gene: TRBJ2-5
CDR3aa: CASTNTAGQETQYF

v_gene: TRBV20-1
j_gene: TRBJ1-6
CDR3aa: CSAGAFGQPNSPLHF

v_gene: TRBV7-9
j_gene: TRBJ2-3
CDR3aa: CASRQTQDTQYF